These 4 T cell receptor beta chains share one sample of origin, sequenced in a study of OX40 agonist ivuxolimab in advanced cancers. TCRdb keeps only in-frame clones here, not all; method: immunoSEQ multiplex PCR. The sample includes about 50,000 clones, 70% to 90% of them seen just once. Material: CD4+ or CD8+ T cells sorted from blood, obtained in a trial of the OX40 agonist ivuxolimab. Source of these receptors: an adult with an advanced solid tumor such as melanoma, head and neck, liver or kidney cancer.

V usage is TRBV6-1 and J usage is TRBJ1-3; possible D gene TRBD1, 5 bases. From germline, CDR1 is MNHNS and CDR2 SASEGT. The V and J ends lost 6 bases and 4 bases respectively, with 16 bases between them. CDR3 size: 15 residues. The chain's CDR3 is CASREWGRGGNTIYF. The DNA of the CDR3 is TGTGCCAGCAGGGAATGGGGGAGAGGAGGAAACACCATATATTTT.

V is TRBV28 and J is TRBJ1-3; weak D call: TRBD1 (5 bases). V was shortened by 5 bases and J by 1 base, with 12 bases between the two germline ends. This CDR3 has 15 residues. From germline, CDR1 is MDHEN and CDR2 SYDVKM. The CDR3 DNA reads TGTGCCAGCAGTGATCAGGGTTGGTCTGGAAACACCATATATTTT. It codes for CASSDQGWSGNTIYF.

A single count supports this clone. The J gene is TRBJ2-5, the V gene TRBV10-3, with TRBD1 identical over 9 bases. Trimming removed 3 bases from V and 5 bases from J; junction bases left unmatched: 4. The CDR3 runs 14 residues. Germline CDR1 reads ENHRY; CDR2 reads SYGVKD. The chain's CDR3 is CAISEGQGRETQYF. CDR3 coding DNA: TGTGCCATCAGTGAAGGACAGGGGAGGGAGACCCAGTACTTC.

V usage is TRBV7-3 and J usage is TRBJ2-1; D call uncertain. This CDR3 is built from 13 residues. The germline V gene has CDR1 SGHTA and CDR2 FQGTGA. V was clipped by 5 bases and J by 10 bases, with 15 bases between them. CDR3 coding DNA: TGTGCCAGCAGCCAGAGCTGGGCTGGAGAGCAGTTCTTC. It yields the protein CASSQSWAGEQFF.